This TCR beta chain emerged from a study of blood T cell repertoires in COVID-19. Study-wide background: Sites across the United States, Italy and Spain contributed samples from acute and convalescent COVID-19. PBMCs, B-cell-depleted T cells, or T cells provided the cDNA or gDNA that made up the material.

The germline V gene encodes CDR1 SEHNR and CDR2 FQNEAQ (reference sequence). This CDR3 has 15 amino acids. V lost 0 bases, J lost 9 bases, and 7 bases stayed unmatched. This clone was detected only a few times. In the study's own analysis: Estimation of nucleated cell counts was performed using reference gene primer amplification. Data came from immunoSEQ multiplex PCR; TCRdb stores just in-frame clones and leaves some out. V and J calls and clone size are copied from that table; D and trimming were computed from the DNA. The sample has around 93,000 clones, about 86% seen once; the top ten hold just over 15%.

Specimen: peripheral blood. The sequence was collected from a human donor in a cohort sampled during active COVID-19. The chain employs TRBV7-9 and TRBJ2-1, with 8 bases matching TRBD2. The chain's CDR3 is CASSLALAGIGEQFF. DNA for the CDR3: TGTGCCAGCAGCTTAGCCCTAGCGGGTATCGGTGAGCAGTTCTTC. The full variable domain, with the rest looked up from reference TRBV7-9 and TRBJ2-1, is DTGVSQNPRHKITKRGQNVTFRCDPISEHNRLYWYRQTLGQGPEFLTYFQNEAQLEKSRLLSDRFSAERPKGSFSTLEIQRTEQGDSAMYLCASSLALAGIGEQFFGPGTRLTVL.